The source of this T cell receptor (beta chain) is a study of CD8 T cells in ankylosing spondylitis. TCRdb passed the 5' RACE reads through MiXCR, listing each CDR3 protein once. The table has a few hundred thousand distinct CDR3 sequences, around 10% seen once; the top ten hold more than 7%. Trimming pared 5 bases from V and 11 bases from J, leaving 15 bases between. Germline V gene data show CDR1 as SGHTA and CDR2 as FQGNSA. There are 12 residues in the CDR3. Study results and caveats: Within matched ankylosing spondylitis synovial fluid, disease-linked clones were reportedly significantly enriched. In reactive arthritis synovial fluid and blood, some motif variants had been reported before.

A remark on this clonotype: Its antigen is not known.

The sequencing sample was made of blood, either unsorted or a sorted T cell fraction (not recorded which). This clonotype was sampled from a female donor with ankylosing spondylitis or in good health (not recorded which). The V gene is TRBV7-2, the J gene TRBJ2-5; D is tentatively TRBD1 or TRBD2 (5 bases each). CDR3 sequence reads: CASSATAGTQYF. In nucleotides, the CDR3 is TGTGCCAGCAGCGCCACGGCTGGGACGCAGTACTTC.